This T cell receptor (beta chain) was captured by sequencing in a study of blood T cells in healthy people across ages. Total RNA, at least 5.5 micrograms per sample, came from PBMCs. Through a sample-barcoded 5' primer and a J-beta primer mix, a second PCR was run for 7 to 11 cycles. TCRdb recomputed calls from the 5' RACE reads with MiXCR, one row per CDR3 protein. The table includes about 780,000 distinct CDR3 sequences, less than 80% detected once. Study-level results: In the absence of known donor CMV status, changes in expanded clonotypes were possibly confounded.

Germline-derived CDR1 and CDR2 are SQVTM and ANQGSEA. V lost 4 bases and J lost 4; bases outside the gene matches: 4. The CDR3 consists of 13 residues. This clonotype appeared a few times. The antigen remains undetermined. The genes are TRBV29-1 and TRBJ2-5; TRBD2 aligns across 9 bases. This TCR was sampled from a man younger than 45 in good health. The sample consisted of blood. The CDR3 region is CSVGFSGGETQYF. The CDR3 DNA follows: TGCAGCGTTGGATTTAGCGGGGGAGAGACCCAGTACTTC.